This T cell receptor (beta chain) stems from a study of CD8+CD57+ T cells in acquired aplastic anemia (dated by TCRdb to 2016 to 2019). Notes on the research overall: A mean of approximately 3 ug of DNA, ranging from about 0.2 to 27.4 ug, was extracted from sorted CD4+ and CD8+ cells. CD8+CD57+ expansion was defined as frequency above the mean frequency observed in healthy subjects.

There are many counts of this clonotype. Its cognate antigen has yet to be identified. The record has no base qualities; no much larger clone is one base away. Its CDR3 holds 13 amino acids, cysteine through phenylalanine. This entry keeps only the CDR3 DNA: 39 bases, framed from base 1. From a lookup of the germline V gene, CDR1 and CDR2 are SQVTM and ANQGSEA. Trimming removed 4 bases from V and 6 bases from J, leaving 13 bases between the germline ends. Expansion of CD8+CD57+ cells had been shown by flow cytometry in the patients chosen for sequencing. Every patient had severe acquired aplastic anemia, diagnosed using the International Study of Aplastic Anemia and Agranulocytosis and Camitta criteria. No therapy had been received by the patients at the time of blood sampling. The study deep-sequenced TCR repertoires of sorted CD4+ and CD8+ blood T cells from severe aplastic anemia patients and healthy subjects. In the USA, patient enrollment took place under clinicaltrials.gov protocols 00001620, 01623167, 00001397, 00071045, 00081523 and 00961064. Ficoll-Paque density gradient centrifugation was used to isolate peripheral blood mononuclear cells. CD4+ and CD8+ T cells were sorted by FACS or magnetic beads before DNA extraction.

Overall results and qualifications from the work: Between patients and healthy controls, no significant difference in CD8+ Simpson's diversity was found (P=0.060). Around 28 CD8+ CDR3 sequences were found to be shared between patients and controls, but these sequences appeared to be highly expressed in patients and within the immunodominant clones of the patients.

Profiling of TCR beta VDJ combinations and CDR3 sequences used genomic DNA as the template. An Illumina HiSeq 2000 was used for TCR repertoire sequencing. In the authors' own workflow: TRBV/TRBJ rearrangement plots, CDR3 size and DJ length profiles, and Simpson's diversity index were used to assess repertoires. The most abundant DNA sequence in the deep sequencing data was taken as the immunodominant clone. CDR3 amino acid sequences were screened for sharing across subjects and were compared with published repertoires and the VDJdb database. TCRdb reprocessing: public reads trimmed at Q25 with fastp, clones called with MiXCR, in-frame beta chains kept. For every CDR3 protein sequence, its rows merge into one entry that carries the most common genes and DNA. V and J calls and clone size were set by TCRdb, not the authors. Here the sample has 160,000 or so distinct CDR3 sequences; less than 50% occur a single time. Roughly 3.2% of the sample belongs to the ten largest clones.

The origin of this receptor is a human donor with aplastic anemia. Rearrangement joined TRBV29-1 to TRBJ2-1; confidence is insufficient to name the D gene. The source material was sorted CD4+, CD8+, or CD8+CD57+ T cells (not recorded which) from PBMCs. The CDR3 region reads CSVVWRYLNEQFF. In nucleotides, the sequence is TGCAGCGTTGTGTGGCGGTACCTCAATGAGCAGTTCTTC.